These 26 T cell receptor beta chains were sequenced from one sample in a study of CD8 T cells in Susac syndrome. An input of about 0.5 to 1 ug of RNA was subjected to reverse transcription using random hexamers. In TCRdb, the immunoSEQ multiplex PCR reads were re-called with MiXCR into one record per CDR3 protein. The data show 95,000 or so distinct CDR3 sequences, 90% to 95% seen once. The sample consisted of CD8+ T cells from PBMCs. The receptors were gathered from a human donor in good health.

J is TRBJ2-1 and V is TRBV7-9, with D perhaps being TRBD1 or TRBD2 (5 bases each). The CDR3 runs 16 residues. Per the germline V gene, CDR1 is SEHNR and CDR2 is FQNEAQ (reference sequence). Trimming took 5 bases from V and 7 from J, leaving 21 bases between them. CDR3 in amino acids: CASSPREGTLWNEQFF. CDR3 bases: TGTGCCAGCAGCCCGAGGGAAGGGACCCTTTGGAATGAGCAGTTCTTC.

The DNA for the CDR3 is TGTGCCACCAGCAGAGGGGACAGGGGGCACGAGCAGTACTTC. Protein sequence: CATSRGDRGHEQYF. J is TRBJ2-7 and V is TRBV15, with 12 bases identical to TRBD1. The CDR3 consists of 14 residues. The ends lost 1 base at V and 5 bases at J; junction bases unmatched: 0. The germline V gene has CDR1 LNHNV and CDR2 YYDKDF (reference sequence).

V and J are TRBV6-5 and TRBJ1-1; D gene ambiguous. Germline loops: CDR1 MNHEY, CDR2 SVGAGI. V lost 2 bases to trimming and J lost 5 bases, with 9 bases between them. The CDR3 spans 13 residues. The CDR3 sequence is CASSYALGTEAFF. CDR3 in DNA: TGTGCCAGCAGTTACGCCCTGGGTACTGAAGCTTTCTTT.

This rearrangement joins TRBV13 to TRBJ2-3; a weak D match, TRBD2 (6 bases). CDR1 is PRHDT and CDR2 is FYEKMQ in the germline V gene (reference sequence). The CDR3 loop spans 14 amino acids. V was cut by 5 bases and J by 2 bases, with 11 bases left in between. The CDR3 DNA sequence: TGTGCCAGCAGCCGTTTAGCGGACACAGATACGCAGTATTTT. Protein: CASSRLADTDTQYF.

The chain has TRBV5-1 and TRBJ1-1; the D gene is possibly TRBD1 (6 bases). Germline V lookup: CDR1 SGHRS, CDR2 YFSETQ. The CDR3 runs to 14 residues. Trimming stripped 4 bases from V and 1 base from J, with 11 bases between. CDR3 residues: CASSQQGGNTEAFF. In DNA, the CDR3 is TGCGCCAGCAGCCAACAGGGTGGGAACACTGAAGCTTTCTTT.

This chain uses TRBV27 with TRBJ2-3; D is possibly TRBD2 (6 bases). The CDR3 totals 14 residues. Germline V gene sequence: CDR1 MNHEY, CDR2 SMNVEV (reference sequence). V was clipped by 8 bases and J by 1 base, with 13 bases between them. The CDR3 nucleotides are TGTGCCAGCTCCGGGGGATGGGGCACAGATACGCAGTATTTT. This gives the protein CASSGGWGTDTQYF.

This rearrangement joins TRBV9 to TRBJ2-3; D may be TRBD1 or TRBD2 (5 bases each). This CDR3 contains 15 residues. Germline-derived CDR1 and CDR2 are SGDLS and YYNGEE. V shed 0 bases and J shed 7 bases, with 15 bases lying between them. CDR3 sequence reads: CASSVGDLFGNTQYF. The CDR3 nucleotides are TGTGCCAGCAGCGTAGGGGACCTTTTTGGGAATACGCAGTATTTT.

V usage is TRBV24-1 and J usage is TRBJ2-3, with 12 nucleotides matching TRBD1. The germline gives CDR1 KGHDR, CDR2 SFDVKD. Trimming cost V 5 bases and J 4 bases; bases outside gene matches: 3. The CDR3 runs to 15 residues. This CDR3 reads CATSGGDRGPDTQYF. CDR3 bases: TGTGCCACCAGTGGGGGGGACAGGGGGCCAGATACGCAGTATTTT.

This clonotype has only a few counts. The rearrangement uses TRBV12-3 or TRBV12-4 and TRBJ2-7; a possible D gene is TRBD1 (5 bases). Trimming left V 4 bases short and J 1 base short, with 8 bases between. The CDR3 spans 13 residues. CDR3 sequence reads: CASSSGSSYEQYF. The CDR3 DNA follows: TGTGCCAGCAGTTCAGGGTCTTCCTACGAGCAGTACTTC.

The count of this clonotype is one. CDR3: CASSPSPGGATNEQFF. CDR3 coding DNA: TGTGCCAGCAGCCCTTCACCCGGGGGGGCAACGAATGAGCAGTTCTTC. The chain has TRBV9 and TRBJ2-1; 8 bases are shared with TRBD2. CDR3 size: 16 residues. Per germline, CDR1 SGDLS and CDR2 YYNGEE. Trimming cost V 4 bases and J 7 bases; bases outside gene matches: 13.

The V call is TRBV6-5, the J call TRBJ1-4, with D possibly TRBD1 on 6 matching bases. The CDR3 is 14 amino acids. V lost 6 bases and J lost 2, with 10 bases in between. The germline CDR1 and CDR2 sequences are MNHEY and SVGAGI. The CDR3 loop reads CASRPDRTNEKLFF. DNA for the CDR3: TGTGCCAGCAGGCCAGACAGGACTAATGAAAAACTGTTTTTT.

The chain recombines TRBV28 with TRBJ2-6, with D hard to call. This CDR3 spans 15 amino acids. V gave up 5 bases and J gave up 2 bases, with 10 bases separating them. The V gene's germline CDR1 is MDHEN and CDR2 SYDVKM. The CDR3 nucleotides read TGTGCCAGCAGTCCCGTGGGGACTGGGGCCAACGTCCTGACTTTC. It specifies CASSPVGTGANVLTF.

The chain is built from TRBV3-1 and TRBJ1-1, with D possibly TRBD1 on 5 matching bases. The CDR3 has 14 residues. The V gene lost 5 bases and the J gene lost 6 bases, with 16 bases spanning the gap. The germline V gene has CDR1 LGHDT and CDR2 YNNKEL (reference sequence). The CDR3 DNA follows: TGTGCCAGCAGCGCTGGGACCCGGGGCGCTGAAGCTTTCTTT. Residues: CASSAGTRGAEAFF. Full variable domain (outside the CDR3, taken from reference TRBV3-1 and TRBJ1-1): DTAVSQTPKYLVTQMGNDKSIKCEQNLGHDTMYWYKQDSKKFLKIMFSYNNKELIINETVPNRFSPKSPDKAHLNLHINSLELGDSAVYFCASSAGTRGAEAFFGQGTRLTVV.

This chain connects TRBV4-1 to TRBJ2-7, with TRBD2 matching over 10 bases. After removal of 1 base from V and 4 bases from J, the junction contained 4 bases not matched to a gene. Looked up from germline, CDR1 is MGHRA and CDR2 is YSYEKL. CDR3 length: 15 residues. The CDR3 coding sequence is TGCGCCAGCAGCCAAGGGTCAGCGGGGGGGTACGAGCAGTACTTC. Translating gives CASSQGSAGGYEQYF.

The V and J genes are TRBV13 and TRBJ2-7; a possible D gene is TRBD1 (5 bases). Germline CDR1 PRHDT, CDR2 FYEKMQ (reference sequence). V shed 1 base and J shed 4 bases, with 14 bases lying between them. The CDR3 sequence is 15 residues long. The CDR3 DNA reads as TGTGCCAGCAGCTTAGAGGGAACAGGAAGTTACGAGCAGTACTTC. Protein sequence: CASSLEGTGSYEQYF.

The V gene is TRBV4-2, the J gene TRBJ2-5; 10 nucleotides align to TRBD2. The CDR3 runs to 16 residues. V was clipped by 3 bases and J by 5 bases; unmatched bases: 9. Germline V gene lookup returns CDR1 LGHNA and CDR2 YNFKEQ. CDR3 in amino acids: CASSQEKRGGGETQYF. DNA for the CDR3: TGTGCCAGCAGCCAGGAAAAGCGGGGGGGCGGGGAGACCCAGTACTTC.

J is TRBJ1-5 and V is TRBV12-5; D uncertain. The CDR3 runs 11 residues. Germline assignment: CDR1 LGHNT and CDR2 FRNRAP. The V gene lost 3 bases and the J gene lost 7 bases, with 4 bases spanning the gap. The CDR3 reads CASGFGQPQHF. The CDR3 DNA reads as TGTGCTAGTGGTTTTGGCCAGCCCCAGCATTTT.

This chain uses TRBV15 with TRBJ2-5, with D maybe TRBD1 (5 bases). V shed 2 bases and J shed 1 base, with 11 bases lying between them. The germline CDR1 and CDR2 sequences are LNHNV and YYDKDF (reference sequence). The CDR3 loop spans 15 amino acids. This CDR3 reads CATSRTQGFQETQYF. The CDR3 DNA follows: TGTGCCACCAGCAGAACCCAGGGTTTCCAAGAGACCCAGTACTTC.

The CDR3: CASSPAGGLGTGELFF. The CDR3 DNA follows: TGTGCCAGCAGCCCGGCCGGGGGGCTCGGCACCGGGGAGCTGTTTTTT. V gene TRBV13 combines with J gene TRBJ2-2; maybe TRBD2 (7 bases). This CDR3 comprises 16 residues. Germline CDR1 and CDR2: PRHDT and FYEKMQ (reference sequence). With 5 bases removed from V and 4 bases from J, the gap between germline ends came to 17 bases.

The J gene is TRBJ1-2, the V gene TRBV9; D uncertain. Germline CDR1 SGDLS, CDR2 YYNGEE. V lost 5 bases and J lost 3, with 11 bases in between. The CDR3 has 13 residues. The CDR3 region has the DNA TGTGCCAGCAGGGACCCCAAGGACTATGGCTACACCTTC. It encodes CASRDPKDYGYTF. Using reference TRBV9 and TRBJ1-2 for the parts outside the CDR3, the full variable domain is DSGVTQTPKHLITATGQRVTLRCSPRSGDLSVYWYQQSLDQGLQFLIQYYNGEERAKGNILERFSAQQFPDLHSELNLSSLELGDSALYFCASRDPKDYGYTFGSGTRLTVV.

This chain connects TRBV6-5 to TRBJ2-5; a weak D match, TRBD1 (6 bases). V was trimmed by 6 bases and J by 5 bases, leaving 13 bases between them. The germline gives CDR1 MNHEY, CDR2 SVGAGI. This CDR3 region has 13 residues. The CDR3 region is CASSQQGYETQYF. The CDR3 DNA reads as TGTGCCAGCAGCCAACAGGGATACGAGACCCAGTACTTC.

The V gene is TRBV7-9, the J gene TRBJ2-7, with 7 positions matching TRBD2. CDR3 length: 14 residues. After removal of 3 bases from V and 2 bases from J, the junction contained 4 bases not matched to a gene. Per germline, CDR1 SEHNR and CDR2 FQNEAQ (reference sequence). The CDR3 protein is CASSFGREAYEQYF. CDR3 bases: TGTGCCAGCAGCTTTGGGAGGGAGGCCTACGAGCAGTACTTC.

This CDR3 reads CASSTGGRQPQHF. In DNA, the CDR3 is TGTGCCAGCAGCACTGGGGGGAGGCAGCCCCAGCATTTT. This chain joins TRBV12-3 or TRBV12-4 and TRBJ1-5; tentatively, D is TRBD1 (5 bases). The length of the CDR3 is 13 residues. Trimming stripped 6 bases from V and 7 bases from J, with 13 bases between.

This clonotype has only one observation. V usage is TRBV29-1 and J usage is TRBJ1-1; possible D gene TRBD1, 5 bases. The CDR3 extends over 15 amino acids. V dropped 6 bases and J dropped 2 bases, with 19 bases sitting between them. In germline, CDR1 is SQVTM, CDR2 ANQGSEA. The CDR3 DNA sequence: TGCAGCGTCGAGGACCTGACAGTAACTAACACTGAAGCTTTCTTT. Amino acids: CSVEDLTVTNTEAFF.

This rearrangement joins TRBV2 to TRBJ2-7; D is undetermined. V was pared by 7 bases and J by 3 bases, with 4 bases between. Germline V gene lookup returns CDR1 SNHLY and CDR2 FYNNEI. The CDR3 runs to 10 residues. The CDR3 coding sequence is TGTGCCAGCATGGGCTACGAGCAGTACTTC. This translates into CASMGYEQYF.

V gene TRBV6-6 combines with J gene TRBJ2-7; tentatively, D is TRBD2 (6 bases). Germline lookup yields CDR1 MNHNY and CDR2 SVGAGI (reference sequence). Trimming took off 2 bases at V and 7 bases at J, with 21 bases between the two ends. The CDR3 consists of 16 residues. The CDR3 spells CASSYLLGGSAEEQYF. CDR3 DNA sequence: TGTGCCAGCAGTTACCTCCTGGGGGGTTCAGCAGAGGAGCAGTACTTC.